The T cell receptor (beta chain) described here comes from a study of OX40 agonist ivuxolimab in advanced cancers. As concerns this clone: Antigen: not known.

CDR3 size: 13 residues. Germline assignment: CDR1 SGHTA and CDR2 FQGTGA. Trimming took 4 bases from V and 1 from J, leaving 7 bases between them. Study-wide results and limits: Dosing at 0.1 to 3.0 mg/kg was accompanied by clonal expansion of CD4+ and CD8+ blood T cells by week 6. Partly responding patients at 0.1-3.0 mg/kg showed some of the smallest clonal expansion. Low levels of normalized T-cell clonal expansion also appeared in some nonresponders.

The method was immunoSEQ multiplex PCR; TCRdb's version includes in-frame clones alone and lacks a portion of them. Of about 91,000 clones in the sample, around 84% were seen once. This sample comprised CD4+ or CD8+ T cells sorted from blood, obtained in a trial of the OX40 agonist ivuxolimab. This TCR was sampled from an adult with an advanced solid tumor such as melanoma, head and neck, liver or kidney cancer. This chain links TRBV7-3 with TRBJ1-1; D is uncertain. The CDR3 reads CASSSQENTEAFF. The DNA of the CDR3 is TGTGCCAGCAGCTCTCAGGAGAACACTGAAGCTTTCTTT.